These T cell receptor beta chains were read from a single sample in a study of early T cells in non-severe SARS-CoV-2 infection. TCRdb re-called the 5' RACE reads with MiXCR, one entry per CDR3 protein. The sample yields 70,000 or so distinct CDR3 sequences, around an eighth seen once. Sample: whole blood. The receptors were sampled from an adult who was a healthcare worker with PCR-confirmed SARS-CoV-2 infection or an uninfected control (not recorded which). Both conserved end residues are part of each CDR3. The D gene is left open where the match is weak. Where a row states a size, it is once, few, many or the class of an expanded clone; other rows omit it.

cdr3_nt: TGTGCCAGCAGCTCGTCCGGGACGTTATCAAATGAGCAGTTCTTC
cdr3_aa: CASSSSGTLSNEQFF
v_call: TRBV5-8
d_call: NA
clone_size: many
j_call: TRBJ2-1

cdr3_nt: TGTGCCAGTAGTACCAATACGGGGGGGAGCAATCAGCCCCAGCATTTT
cdr3_aa: CASSTNTGGSNQPQHF
v_call: TRBV19
d_call: NA
clone_size: many
j_call: TRBJ1-5

cdr3_nt: TGTGCCATCAGTGAGTCGCAAGAAACCCATGAGCAGTTCTTC
cdr3_aa: CAISESQETHEQFF
v_call: TRBV10-3
d_call: NA
clone_size: many
j_call: TRBJ2-1

cdr3_nt: TGCGCCAGCAGCCAAACCGGGACAGGTAGAGAGACCCAGTACTTC
cdr3_aa: CASSQTGTGRETQYF
v_call: TRBV4-3
d_call: TRBD1
clone_size: many
j_call: TRBJ2-5

cdr3_nt: TGCAGTGCTGTCGGGACACCGAACACCGGGGAGCTGTTTTTT
cdr3_aa: CSAVGTPNTGELFF
v_call: TRBV20-1
d_call: NA
clone_size: many
j_call: TRBJ2-2

cdr3_nt: TGTGCCAGCAGTTTATTGGGTATAGGACGGGGGGCTAGCGATGAGCAGTTCTTC
cdr3_aa: CASSLLGIGRGASDEQFF
v_call: TRBV12-3/TRBV12-4
d_call: NA
clone_size: many
j_call: TRBJ2-1

cdr3_nt: TGCAGCGTCGAGGGACAAAACACCGGGGAGCTGTTTTTT
cdr3_aa: CSVEGQNTGELFF
v_call: TRBV29-1
d_call: NA
clone_size: many
j_call: TRBJ2-2

cdr3_nt: TGCAGCGTTGAAGATCGGGGGCGCACAGATACGCAGTATTTT
cdr3_aa: CSVEDRGRTDTQYF
v_call: TRBV29-1
d_call: NA
clone_size: NA
j_call: TRBJ2-3

cdr3_nt: TGTGCCAGCAGCGGGACTAGCGGGAGTACCGGGGAGCTGTTTTTT
cdr3_aa: CASSGTSGSTGELFF
v_call: TRBV7-8
d_call: TRBD2
clone_size: many
j_call: TRBJ2-2

cdr3_nt: TGCAGCGGCTCGGAGAGGGGAGAGACCCAGTACTTC
cdr3_aa: CSGSERGETQYF
v_call: TRBV29-1
d_call: NA
clone_size: NA
j_call: TRBJ2-5

cdr3_nt: TGTGCCAGCAGCTTAGCGCGGGGGCCGAAAATCTATGAGCAGTTCTTC
cdr3_aa: CASSLARGPKIYEQFF
v_call: TRBV7-2
d_call: NA
clone_size: many
j_call: TRBJ2-1

cdr3_nt: TGTGCCAGCAGTGAGGGGACAGGGGGCTTGAACATTCAGTACTTC
cdr3_aa: CASSEGTGGLNIQYF
v_call: TRBV2
d_call: TRBD1
clone_size: many
j_call: TRBJ2-4

cdr3_nt: TGTGCCAGCAGCTTGGGCCTAGGGGCTAACTATGGCTACACCTTC
cdr3_aa: CASSLGLGANYGYTF
v_call: TRBV5-5
d_call: NA
clone_size: many
j_call: TRBJ1-2

cdr3_nt: TGTGCCAGCAGTTCTAGGACAGGGGGTTATAGCAATCAGCCCCAGCATTTT
cdr3_aa: CASSSRTGGYSNQPQHF
v_call: TRBV12-3/TRBV12-4
d_call: TRBD1
clone_size: many
j_call: TRBJ1-5

cdr3_nt: TGTGCCAGCTCACCAAATAGGGCCATCCATGAGCAGTTCTTC
cdr3_aa: CASSPNRAIHEQFF
v_call: TRBV18
d_call: NA
clone_size: many
j_call: TRBJ2-1

cdr3_nt: TGCAGCGTTGACTCCGGCGAGGGGCGAGGAAACACCATATATTTT
cdr3_aa: CSVDSGEGRGNTIYF
v_call: TRBV29-1
d_call: NA
clone_size: many
j_call: TRBJ1-3

cdr3_nt: TGCGCCAGCAGCCCGGGGACATCTAGCAATCAGCCCCAGCATTTT
cdr3_aa: CASSPGTSSNQPQHF
v_call: TRBV5-1
d_call: NA
clone_size: many
j_call: TRBJ1-5

cdr3_nt: TGTGCCAGCACCTCAATGCGCAATCAGCCCCAGCATTTT
cdr3_aa: CASTSMRNQPQHF
v_call: TRBV2
d_call: NA
clone_size: few
j_call: TRBJ1-5

cdr3_nt: TGTGCCAGCAGTTTAACAAGGGTCGCTGAAGCTTTCTTT
cdr3_aa: CASSLTRVAEAFF
v_call: TRBV28
d_call: NA
clone_size: many
j_call: TRBJ1-1

cdr3_nt: TGTGCCAGCAGCCCGACAGGGTATACGCAGTATTTT
cdr3_aa: CASSPTGYTQYF
v_call: TRBV7-9
d_call: TRBD1
clone_size: many
j_call: TRBJ2-3

cdr3_nt: TGTGCCAGCAGCGTAGTGGCGTATGAGCAGTTCTTC
cdr3_aa: CASSVVAYEQFF
v_call: TRBV9
d_call: NA
clone_size: many
j_call: TRBJ2-1

cdr3_nt: TGCAGTGCTACCCGGGACAGTAATTCACCCCTCCACTTT
cdr3_aa: CSATRDSNSPLHF
v_call: TRBV20-1
d_call: TRBD1
clone_size: many
j_call: TRBJ1-6

cdr3_nt: TGCAGTGCTAGAATACTAGCGGGCTACGAGCAGTACTTC
cdr3_aa: CSARILAGYEQYF
v_call: TRBV20-1
d_call: TRBD2
clone_size: NA
j_call: TRBJ2-7

cdr3_nt: TGTGCCAGCAGCGTAGGACAGGGGAAGGCCCAAGAGACCCAGTACTTC
cdr3_aa: CASSVGQGKAQETQYF
v_call: TRBV9
d_call: TRBD1
clone_size: few
j_call: TRBJ2-5

cdr3_nt: TGCGCCAGCAGCCATGGGGGACAGGGGGAGAACACCGGGGAGCTGTTTTTT
cdr3_aa: CASSHGGQGENTGELFF
v_call: TRBV4-3
d_call: TRBD1
clone_size: many
j_call: TRBJ2-2

cdr3_nt: TGTGCCAGCAGTAAAGACAGAGCCTACGAGCAGTACTTC
cdr3_aa: CASSKDRAYEQYF
v_call: TRBV6-2/TRBV6-3
d_call: NA
clone_size: NA
j_call: TRBJ2-7

cdr3_nt: TGCAGCGCTGGACAGGGTATGGATACGCAGTATTTT
cdr3_aa: CSAGQGMDTQYF
v_call: TRBV29-1
d_call: TRBD1
clone_size: NA
j_call: TRBJ2-3

cdr3_nt: TGCAGTGCTAGAGATTATAGGGTCACGGATCTACGTTTGATCTACGAGCAGTACTTC
cdr3_aa: CSARDYRVTDLRLIYEQYF
v_call: TRBV20-1
d_call: NA
clone_size: many
j_call: TRBJ2-7

cdr3_nt: TGCAGTGCTAGAGATCAGGCTGAAAATGGCTACACCTTC
cdr3_aa: CSARDQAENGYTF
v_call: TRBV20-1
d_call: NA
clone_size: many
j_call: TRBJ1-2

cdr3_nt: TGTGCCAGCAGTTTATTTGTCTCACTAAGGGAGCAGTACTTC
cdr3_aa: CASSLFVSLREQYF
v_call: TRBV28
d_call: NA
clone_size: few
j_call: TRBJ2-7

cdr3_nt: TGTGCCAGCAGCCAGGGGGTAGCGGGGGCCAACTTCTACAATGAGCAGTTCTTC
cdr3_aa: CASSQGVAGANFYNEQFF
v_call: TRBV7-2
d_call: TRBD2
clone_size: NA
j_call: TRBJ2-1

cdr3_nt: TGTGCCAGCTCCAGAGAATCGACAGTCACTGAAGCTTTCTTT
cdr3_aa: CASSRESTVTEAFF
v_call: TRBV18
d_call: NA
clone_size: many
j_call: TRBJ1-1

cdr3_nt: TGTGCCAGCAGACCAAACCGACTAGCGGGGGGCACAGATACGCAGTATTTT
cdr3_aa: CASRPNRLAGGTDTQYF
v_call: TRBV11-2
d_call: TRBD2
clone_size: many
j_call: TRBJ2-3

cdr3_nt: TGCAGCGTCGCCGGACTAGCGGGAGGGCCGGACAATGAGCAGTTCTTC
cdr3_aa: CSVAGLAGGPDNEQFF
v_call: TRBV29-1
d_call: TRBD2
clone_size: once
j_call: TRBJ2-1

cdr3_nt: TGCAGCGTTGGCAGCCTCAATCAGCCCCAGCATTTT
cdr3_aa: CSVGSLNQPQHF
v_call: TRBV29-1
d_call: NA
clone_size: NA
j_call: TRBJ1-5

cdr3_nt: TGCAGTGCTAGTAGCGGCAGTACCAATTCACCCCTCCACTTT
cdr3_aa: CSASSGSTNSPLHF
v_call: TRBV20-1
d_call: NA
clone_size: NA
j_call: TRBJ1-6

cdr3_nt: TGTGCCAGCACGCCACTTGACAGTCGCCGCGAGACCCAGTACTTC
cdr3_aa: CASTPLDSRRETQYF
v_call: TRBV12-3/TRBV12-4
d_call: NA
clone_size: many
j_call: TRBJ2-5

cdr3_nt: TGTGCCAGCAGCCCAAATGGAGTGAATGAGCAGTTCTTC
cdr3_aa: CASSPNGVNEQFF
v_call: TRBV9
d_call: NA
clone_size: few
j_call: TRBJ2-1